This T cell receptor beta chain comes out of a study of T-cell reconstitution after alpha-beta-depleted transplantation in children. Unique molecular identifiers were built into the TCRbeta library. TCRdb re-derived calls from the PCR reads in MiXCR, one entry per CDR3 protein. The profile covers approximately 800,000 distinct CDR3 sequences, with 16% appearing a single time and roughly 4.8% taken by the ten largest. Study-wide findings and caveats: Elevated TCRbeta diversity at day 60 was traced, in some patients, to surviving recipient T cells and thymic progenitors.

V was clipped by 2 bases and J by 2 bases; unmatched bases: 18. Germline loops: CDR1 SGHAT, CDR2 FQDESV (reference sequence). The CDR3 is made up of 19 amino acids. As to this clonotype: Its antigen remains unidentified.

The input for sequencing was PBMCs, mostly from graft donor cells, taken 360 days after TCRalphabeta/CD19-depleted stem cell transplant. The chain uses TRBV11-1 and TRBJ2-7; TRBD1 agrees at 7 bases. This TCR was sampled from a male patient under 18 who had a stem cell transplant for acute lymphoblastic leukemia, so the T cells may come from the graft donor. CDR3 loop: CASSLYDGDSGLDPYEQYF. The CDR3 DNA reads as TGTGCCAGCAGCTTATATGACGGGGACAGTGGACTTGACCCCTACGAGCAGTACTTC.